The clone carrying this TCR beta chain was seen a few times. Its antigen is unknown. CDR3 length: 16 residues. CDR1 and CDR2 from the germline V gene are SGHRS and YFSETQ. V shed 4 bases, J shed 4 bases, and the junction held 10 bases outside the gene matches. In TCRdb, the 5' RACE reads were re-called with MiXCR into one record per CDR3 protein. Here the sample spans 500,000 to 550,000 distinct CDR3 sequences, approximately 20% being singletons. All donors were healthy, and all were Caucasian. This sample is drawn from a study of identical twins. Broader study findings: Potential partial confounding of zero-insertion analyses by invariant MAIT and iNKT cells was noted. Twin pairs had excess sharing that was weaker in beta out-of-frame sequences. Modeled out-of-frame TCR alpha sharing in monozygotic twins fell below observed levels.

The data were also submitted as part of a second study, on yellow fever vaccine responses in identical twins.

The chain is built from TRBV5-1 and TRBJ2-2; 7 nucleotides align to TRBD1. The specimen sequenced was CD4+ T cells sorted from blood. This TCR came from a woman between 18 and 30 years old in good health. Here the CDR3 reads CASSHNGQAATGELFF. CDR3 in DNA: TGCGCCAGCAGCCATAATGGACAGGCGGCCACCGGGGAGCTGTTTTTT.